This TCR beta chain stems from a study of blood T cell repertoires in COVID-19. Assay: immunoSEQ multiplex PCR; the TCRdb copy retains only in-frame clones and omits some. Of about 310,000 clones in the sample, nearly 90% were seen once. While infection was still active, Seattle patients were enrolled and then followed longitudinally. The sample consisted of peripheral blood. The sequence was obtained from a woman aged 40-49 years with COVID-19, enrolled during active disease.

CDR3: CASSLRTPAGGNLNEQFF. CDR3 nucleotide sequence: TGCGCCAGCAGCCTCCGAACCCCGGCGGGGGGAAACCTCAATGAGCAGTTCTTC. The chain has TRBV4-1 and TRBJ2-1, with 8 bases that match TRBD2. Germline V gene data show CDR1 as MGHRA and CDR2 as YSYEKL. V dropped 4 bases and J dropped 6; count of bases not matched to a gene: 17. The CDR3 contains 18 residues.